This TCR beta chain was documented in a study of shared clonotypes between healthy human individuals. The CDR3 has 19 amino acids. Germline CDR1 MDHEN, CDR2 SYDVKM. V shed 2 bases and J 7 bases; nucleotides not matched to a gene: 16. Naive CD8 cells were CD45RO-negative, positively selected for CCR7, excluding terminally differentiated effector memory CD45RA+ cells. Genomic DNA of every subset was divided equally among multiple immunoSEQ plates. As handled by the study authors: ImmunoSEQ gave junction-only sequences without quality scores, so filtering differed. Profiled with immunoSEQ multiplex PCR; TCRdb holds only in-frame clones, not every one. D and trimming come from the DNA, and the V and J calls and clone size come from that table. The sample lists roughly 1,800,000 clones; about 94% were seen once.

The chain carries TRBV28 and TRBJ1-6, with 8 positions matching TRBD1. Source material: naive CD8+ T cells sorted from blood. This receptor was obtained from a man between 18 and 35 years old in good health. In nucleotides, the CDR3 is TGTGCCAGCAGTTTAAGGACAGGGACTTCTTGGACTCAGAATTCACCCCTCCACTTT. This sequence encodes CASSLRTGTSWTQNSPLHF.